The source of this TCR beta chain is a study of T cell repertoires in cytomegalovirus infection. About the research overall: Both recently identified HLA-C-restricted and well-studied HLA-B-restricted CMV epitopes were used in the study.

TCRdb reprocessed the reads with MiXCR, giving one entry per CDR3 protein. The sample has around 800,000 distinct CDR3 sequences; around a third are singletons. V lost 3 bases and J lost 0, with 9 bases in between. CDR3 length: 14 amino acids. Germline V gives CDR1 DFQATT, CDR2 SNEGSKA (reference sequence). Comments on this clonotype: Its antigen is undetermined.

This TCR was sampled from a human donor in good health (CMV status not recorded). Some clones in this sample may be carry-over from other donors' samples. The source material was cultured CD8+ T cells from PBMCs, sampled from culture after CMV antigen stimulation. J is TRBJ2-1 and V is TRBV20-1; a weak D match, TRBD1 (6 bases). The CDR3 region is CSARGDISYNEQFF. The CDR3 DNA reads as TGCAGTGCTAGGGGGGACATCTCCTACAATGAGCAGTTCTTC.